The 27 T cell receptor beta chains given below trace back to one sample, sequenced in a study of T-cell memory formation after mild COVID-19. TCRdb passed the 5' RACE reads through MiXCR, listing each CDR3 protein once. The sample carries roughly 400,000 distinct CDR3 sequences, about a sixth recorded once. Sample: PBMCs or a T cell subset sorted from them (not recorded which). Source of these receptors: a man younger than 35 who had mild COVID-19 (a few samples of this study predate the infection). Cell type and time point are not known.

The CDR3 nucleotides read TGCGCCAGCAGCCAAGCCCCATCCAGGGACACCATATATTTT. Translation: CASSQAPSRDTIYF. The chain couples TRBV5-1 to TRBJ1-3, with D perhaps matching TRBD1 (5 bases). The CDR3 has 14 amino acids. Trimming took 4 bases from V and 8 from J, leaving 16 bases between them. CDR1 is SGHRS and CDR2 is YFSETQ in the germline V gene.

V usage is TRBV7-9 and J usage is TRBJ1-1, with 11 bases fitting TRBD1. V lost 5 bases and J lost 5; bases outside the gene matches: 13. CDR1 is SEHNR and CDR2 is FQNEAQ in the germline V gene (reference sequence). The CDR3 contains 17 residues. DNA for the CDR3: TGTGCCAGCAGCCGTTCTTGGACAGGGGGCTTTAAGACTGAAGCTTTCTTT. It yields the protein CASSRSWTGGFKTEAFF.

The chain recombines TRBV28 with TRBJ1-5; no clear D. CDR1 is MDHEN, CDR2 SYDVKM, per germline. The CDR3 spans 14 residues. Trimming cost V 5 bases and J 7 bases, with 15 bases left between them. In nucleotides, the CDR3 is TGTGCCAGCAGTCTTGACGGAGTTGGGCAGCCCCAGCATTTT. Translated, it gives CASSLDGVGQPQHF. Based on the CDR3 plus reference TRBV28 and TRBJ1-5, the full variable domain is DVKVTQSSRYLVKRTGEKVFLECVQDMDHENMFWYRQDPGLGLRLIYFSYDVKMKEKGDIPEGYSVSREKKERFSLILESASTNQTSMYLCASSLDGVGQPQHFGDGTRLSIL.

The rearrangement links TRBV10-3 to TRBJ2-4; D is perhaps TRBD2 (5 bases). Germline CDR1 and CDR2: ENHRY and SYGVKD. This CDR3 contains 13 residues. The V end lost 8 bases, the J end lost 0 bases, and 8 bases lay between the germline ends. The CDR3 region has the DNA TGTGCCATCGGGAGTCTAGCCAAAAACATTCAGTACTTC. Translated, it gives CAIGSLAKNIQYF.

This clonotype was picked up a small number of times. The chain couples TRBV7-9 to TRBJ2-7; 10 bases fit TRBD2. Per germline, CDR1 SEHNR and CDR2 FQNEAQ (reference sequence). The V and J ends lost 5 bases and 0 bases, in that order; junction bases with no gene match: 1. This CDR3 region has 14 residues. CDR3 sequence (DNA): TGTGCCAGCAGCCCTAGCGGGAGCTCCTACGAGCAGTACTTC. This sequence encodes CASSPSGSSYEQYF.

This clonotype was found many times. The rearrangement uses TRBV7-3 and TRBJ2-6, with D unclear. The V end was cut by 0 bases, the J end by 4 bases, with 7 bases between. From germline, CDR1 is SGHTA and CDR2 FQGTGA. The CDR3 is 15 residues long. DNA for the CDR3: TGTGCCAGCAGCTTAACAGGGCCCGGGGCCAACGTCCTGACTTTC. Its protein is CASSLTGPGANVLTF.

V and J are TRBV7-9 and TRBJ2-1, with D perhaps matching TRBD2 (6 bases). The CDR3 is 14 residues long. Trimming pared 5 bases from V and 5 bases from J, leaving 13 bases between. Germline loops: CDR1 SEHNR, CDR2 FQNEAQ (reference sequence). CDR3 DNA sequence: TGTGCCAGCAGCGTGCGGGGTGACCACAATGAGCAGTTCTTC. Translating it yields CASSVRGDHNEQFF.

CDR3 nucleotide sequence: TGTGCCAGCAGCTTTCTGAGCGGGGTCACAGATACGCAGTATTTT. Amino acids: CASSFLSGVTDTQYF. V usage is TRBV11-2 and J usage is TRBJ2-3, with 7 bases aligning to TRBD2. This CDR3 contains 15 residues. Germline CDR1 is SGHAT and CDR2 is FQNNGV. V lost 3 bases, J lost 2 bases, and 5 bases stayed unmatched.

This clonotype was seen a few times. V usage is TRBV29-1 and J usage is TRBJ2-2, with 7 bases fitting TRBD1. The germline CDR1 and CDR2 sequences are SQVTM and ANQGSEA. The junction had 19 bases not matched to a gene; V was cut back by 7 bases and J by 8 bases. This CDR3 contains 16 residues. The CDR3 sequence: CSALLPGQSDEGELFF. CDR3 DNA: TGCAGCGCCCTTCTACCGGGACAGTCAGACGAGGGGGAGCTGTTTTTT.

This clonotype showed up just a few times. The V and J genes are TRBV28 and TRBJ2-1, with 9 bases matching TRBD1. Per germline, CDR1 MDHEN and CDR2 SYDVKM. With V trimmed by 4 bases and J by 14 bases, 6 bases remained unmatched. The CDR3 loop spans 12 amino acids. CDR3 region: CASSSPGQGEFF. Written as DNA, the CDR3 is TGTGCCAGCAGTTCCCCGGGACAGGGAGAGTTCTTC.

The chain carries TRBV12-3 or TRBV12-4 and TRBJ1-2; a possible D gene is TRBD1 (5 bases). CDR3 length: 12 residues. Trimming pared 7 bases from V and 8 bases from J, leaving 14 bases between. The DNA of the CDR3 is TGTGCCAGCACTCGAGGGGCTTCCGGCTACACCTTC. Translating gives CASTRGASGYTF.

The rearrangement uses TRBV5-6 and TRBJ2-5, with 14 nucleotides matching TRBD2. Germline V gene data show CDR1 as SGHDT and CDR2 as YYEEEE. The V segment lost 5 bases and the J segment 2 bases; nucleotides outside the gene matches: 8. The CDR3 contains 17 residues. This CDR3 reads CASSTPGTSGGQETQYF. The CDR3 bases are TGTGCCAGCAGTACGCCCGGGACTAGCGGGGGACAAGAGACCCAGTACTTC. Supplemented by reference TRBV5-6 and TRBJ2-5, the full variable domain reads DAGVTQSPTHLIKTRGQQVTLRCSPKSGHDTVSWYQQALGQGPQFIFQYYEEEERQRGNFPDRFSGHQFPNYSSELNVNALLLGDSALYLCASSTPGTSGGQETQYFGPGTRLLVL.

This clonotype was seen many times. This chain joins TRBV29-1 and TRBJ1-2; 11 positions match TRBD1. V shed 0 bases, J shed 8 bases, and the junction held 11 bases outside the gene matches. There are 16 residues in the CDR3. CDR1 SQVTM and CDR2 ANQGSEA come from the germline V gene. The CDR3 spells CSVEDHERTGGAGYTF. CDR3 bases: TGCAGCGTTGAAGATCACGAGAGGACAGGGGGCGCCGGCTACACCTTC.

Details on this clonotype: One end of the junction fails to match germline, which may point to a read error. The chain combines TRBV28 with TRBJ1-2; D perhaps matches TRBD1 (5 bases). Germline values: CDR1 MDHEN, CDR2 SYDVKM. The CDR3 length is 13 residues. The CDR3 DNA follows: TGTGCCAGCAGTTTAACGAGGGACTATCGCTACACCTTC. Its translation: CASSLTRDYRYTF.

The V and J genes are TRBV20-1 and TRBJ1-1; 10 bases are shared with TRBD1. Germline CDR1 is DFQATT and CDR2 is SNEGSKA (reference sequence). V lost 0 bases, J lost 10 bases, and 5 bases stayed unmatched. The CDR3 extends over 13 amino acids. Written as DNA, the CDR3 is TGCAGTGCTAGAGAGACGACAGGGGGCGGAGCTTTCTTT. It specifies CSARETTGGGAFF.

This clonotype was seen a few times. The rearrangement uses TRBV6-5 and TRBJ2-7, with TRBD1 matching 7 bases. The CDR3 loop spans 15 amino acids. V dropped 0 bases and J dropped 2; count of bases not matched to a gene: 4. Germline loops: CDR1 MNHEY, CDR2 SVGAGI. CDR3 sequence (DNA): TGTGCCAGCAGTTACTCGGGGACAGCCACCTACGAGCAGTACTTC. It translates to CASSYSGTATYEQYF.

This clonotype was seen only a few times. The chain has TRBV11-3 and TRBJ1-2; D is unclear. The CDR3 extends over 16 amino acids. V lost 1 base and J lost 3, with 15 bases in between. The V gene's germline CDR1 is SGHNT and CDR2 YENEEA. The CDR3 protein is CASSLGHADADYGYTF. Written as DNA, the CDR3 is TGTGCCAGCAGCTTAGGCCATGCGGACGCCGACTATGGCTACACCTTC.

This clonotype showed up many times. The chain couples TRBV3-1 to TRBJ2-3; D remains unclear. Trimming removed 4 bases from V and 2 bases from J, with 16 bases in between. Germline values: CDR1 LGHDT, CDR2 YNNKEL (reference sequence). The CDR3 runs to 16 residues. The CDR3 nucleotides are TGTGCCAGCAGCCCAGGCGTCGTGTTGCACACAGATACGCAGTATTTT. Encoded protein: CASSPGVVLHTDTQYF.

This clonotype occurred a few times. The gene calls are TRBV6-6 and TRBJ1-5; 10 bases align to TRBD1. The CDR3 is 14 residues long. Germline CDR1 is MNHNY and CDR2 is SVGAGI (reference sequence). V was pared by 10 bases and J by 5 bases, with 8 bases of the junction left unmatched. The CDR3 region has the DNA TGTGCCATCTCCGGACAGGGGGAGTATCAGCCCCAGCATTTT. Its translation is CAISGQGEYQPQHF.

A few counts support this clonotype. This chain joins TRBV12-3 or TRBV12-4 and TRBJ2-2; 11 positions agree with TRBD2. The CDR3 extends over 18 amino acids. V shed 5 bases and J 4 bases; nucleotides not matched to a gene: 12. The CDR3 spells CASSPAGTSGFRTGELFF. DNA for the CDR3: TGTGCCAGCAGTCCAGCCGGGACTAGCGGCTTCCGCACCGGGGAGCTGTTTTTT.

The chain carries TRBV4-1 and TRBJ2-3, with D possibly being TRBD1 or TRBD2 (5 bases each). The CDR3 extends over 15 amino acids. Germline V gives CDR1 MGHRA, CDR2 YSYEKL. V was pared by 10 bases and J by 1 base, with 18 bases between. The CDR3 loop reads CATRDGRGGTDTQYF. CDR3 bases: TGCGCCACCCGGGACGGACGAGGGGGCACAGATACGCAGTATTTT.

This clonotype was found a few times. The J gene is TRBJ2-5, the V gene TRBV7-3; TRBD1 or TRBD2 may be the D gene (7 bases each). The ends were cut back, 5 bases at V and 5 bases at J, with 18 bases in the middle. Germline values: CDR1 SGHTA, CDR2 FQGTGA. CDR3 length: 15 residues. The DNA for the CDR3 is TGTGCCAGCAGCCAAAACCAGGGGGGGCACGAGACCCAGTACTTC. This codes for CASSQNQGGHETQYF.

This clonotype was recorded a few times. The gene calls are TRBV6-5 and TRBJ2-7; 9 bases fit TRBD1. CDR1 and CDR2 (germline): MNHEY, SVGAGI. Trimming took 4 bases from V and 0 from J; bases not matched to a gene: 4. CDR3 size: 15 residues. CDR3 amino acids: CASSWGQGGSYEQYV. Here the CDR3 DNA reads TGTGCCAGCAGTTGGGGACAGGGCGGCTCCTACGAGCAGTACGTC.

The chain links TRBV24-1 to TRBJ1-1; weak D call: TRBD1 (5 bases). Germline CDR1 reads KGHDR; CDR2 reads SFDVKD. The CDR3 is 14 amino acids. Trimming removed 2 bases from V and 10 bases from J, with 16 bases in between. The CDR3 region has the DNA TGTGCCACCAGTGATTCGGGGACGGGAGGATCAGCTTTCTTT. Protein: CATSDSGTGGSAFF.

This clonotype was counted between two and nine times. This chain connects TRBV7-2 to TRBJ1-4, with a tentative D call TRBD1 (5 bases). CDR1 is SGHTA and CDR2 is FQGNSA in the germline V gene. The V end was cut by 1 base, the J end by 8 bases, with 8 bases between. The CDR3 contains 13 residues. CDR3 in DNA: TGTGCCAGCAGCTTAGTTGAGGGGGAAAAACTGTTTTTT. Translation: CASSLVEGEKLFF.

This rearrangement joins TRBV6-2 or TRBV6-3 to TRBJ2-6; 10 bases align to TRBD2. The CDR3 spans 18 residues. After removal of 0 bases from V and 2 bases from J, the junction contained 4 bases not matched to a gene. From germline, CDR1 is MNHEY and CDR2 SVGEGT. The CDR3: CASSYSLAGGTGANVLTF. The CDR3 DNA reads TGTGCCAGCAGTTACTCGTTAGCGGGGGGAACTGGGGCCAACGTCCTGACTTTC.

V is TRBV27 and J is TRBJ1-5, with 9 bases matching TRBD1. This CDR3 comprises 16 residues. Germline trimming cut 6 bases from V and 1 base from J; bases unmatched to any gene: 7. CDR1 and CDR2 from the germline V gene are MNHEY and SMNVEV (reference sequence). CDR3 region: CASSSGTGSSNQPQHF. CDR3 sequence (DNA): TGTGCCAGCAGCTCCGGGACAGGGTCCAGCAATCAGCCCCAGCATTTT.